A selection of T cell receptor beta chains follows, all from one sample in a study of shared clonotypes between healthy human individuals. TCRdb keeps only in-frame clones here, not all; method: immunoSEQ multiplex PCR. The data hold a few million clones, with 85% to 95% observed a single time. The sample was naive CD4+ T cells from PBMCs. All receptors come from a man younger than 35 in good health. Some clones in this sample may be carry-over from other donors' samples. Each CDR3 is given with its conserved first and last residue. A D gene is named only where the DNA matches it firmly. Clone size is stated in some rows and not others, as once, few, many or a class when expanded.

clone size	V gene	D gene	J gene	CDR3 protein	CDR3 DNA
few	TRBV6-5	TRBD2	TRBJ2-1	CASRSGREGYNEQFF	TGTGCCAGCAGGTCTGGGCGGGAGGGCTACAATGAGCAGTTCTTC
.	TRBV28	.	TRBJ2-7	CASSLSRTGTYEQYF	TGTGCCAGCAGTCTATCGCGGACTGGAACCTACGAGCAGTACTTC
.	TRBV4-1	TRBD1	TRBJ1-4	CASSHTGTGKEKLFF	TGCGCCAGCAGCCACACCGGGACAGGGAAAGAAAAACTGTTTTTT
.	TRBV5-1	.	TRBJ1-1	CASSPDWGAGTEAFF	TGCGCCAGCAGCCCCGATTGGGGGGCAGGCACTGAAGCTTTCTTT
.	TRBV2	.	TRBJ2-7	CASRYGGQISYEQYF	TGTGCCAGCAGGTATGGGGGTCAGATTTCCTACGAGCAGTACTTC
.	TRBV5-1	TRBD1	TRBJ1-1	CASSEGAPGTEAFF	TGCGCCAGCAGCGAGGGGGCGCCGGGCACTGAAGCTTTCTTT
.	TRBV15	TRBD1	TRBJ1-2	CATSRVRDSPNYGYTF	TGTGCCACCAGCAGAGTCCGGGACAGCCCTAACTATGGCTACACCTTC
.	TRBV4-2	.	TRBJ1-2	CASSRRDTPGGYTF	TGTGCCAGCAGCCGCCGGGACACCCCCGGCGGCTACACCTTC
.	TRBV27	.	TRBJ1-5	CASSLEGGQPQHF	TGTGCCAGCAGTTTAGAGGGCGGCCAGCCCCAGCATTTT
.	TRBV9	TRBD2	TRBJ2-2	CASSVRAGEGGELFF	TGTGCCAGCAGCGTACGAGCGGGAGAGGGCGGGGAGCTGTTTTTT
.	TRBV5-4	.	TRBJ2-1	CASRIDSYNEQFF	TGTGCCAGCAGGATTGACAGTTACAATGAGCAGTTCTTC
.	TRBV5-1	.	TRBJ2-5	CASNPFEGRETQYF	TGCGCCAGCAACCCGTTTGAGGGAAGAGAGACCCAGTACTTC
once	TRBV28	TRBD1	TRBJ2-6	CASRGQGSGANVLTF	TGTGCCAGCAGAGGACAGGGCTCTGGGGCCAACGTCCTGACTTTC
.	TRBV19	TRBD2	TRBJ2-7	CASSISLAGSFDEQYF	TGTGCCAGTAGTATATCGCTAGCGGGGAGCTTCGACGAGCAGTACTTC
.	TRBV15	.	TRBJ2-6	CATSRERHSGANVLTF	TGTGCCACCAGCAGAGAGCGGCACTCTGGGGCCAACGTCCTGACTTTC
.	TRBV5-1	.	TRBJ2-6	CASIVAPHSGANVLTF	TGCGCCAGCATCGTGGCTCCACACTCTGGGGCCAACGTCCTGACTTTC
.	TRBV5-1	.	TRBJ2-1	CASSLDRFGEQFF	TGCGCCAGCAGCTTGGACAGGTTCGGTGAGCAGTTCTTC
.	TRBV27	.	TRBJ1-5	CASNPPRGRAQHF	TGTGCCAGCAATCCACCACGGGGTCGGGCCCAGCATTTT
.	TRBV28	TRBD1	TRBJ2-2	CASVQGTGLRTGELFF	TGTGCCAGCGTTCAAGGGACAGGGCTAAGAACCGGGGAGCTGTTTTTT
once	TRBV7-3	.	TRBJ2-6	CASSLTYPGANVLTF	TGTGCCAGCAGCTTAACGTACCCTGGGGCCAACGTCCTGACTTTC
.	TRBV6-1	TRBD2	TRBJ2-1	CASSEGLAGGPKQFF	TGTGCCAGCAGTGAGGGACTAGCGGGAGGGCCAAAGCAGTTCTTC
few	TRBV2	TRBD1	TRBJ1-5	CASRGDREHQPQHF	TGTGCCAGTCGCGGGGACAGGGAACATCAGCCCCAGCATTTT
.	TRBV7-6	.	TRBJ2-3	CASSPTDGTDTQYF	TGTGCCAGCAGCCCGACTGATGGCACAGATACGCAGTATTTT
.	TRBV11-2	TRBD2	TRBJ2-3	CASSRGLAGADTQYF	TGTGCCAGCAGCCGAGGACTAGCGGGAGCTGATACGCAGTATTTT
.	TRBV4-3	.	TRBJ2-6	CASSQTPGEGANVLTF	TGCGCCAGCAGCCAAACCCCGGGGGAAGGGGCCAACGTCCTGACTTTC
once	TRBV28	.	TRBJ2-7	CASRARGWGEQYF	TGTGCCAGCAGGGCACGAGGGTGGGGGGAGCAGTACTTC
.	TRBV4-1	.	TRBJ2-2	CASSQALSYTGELFF	TGCGCCAGCAGCCAAGCACTATCATACACCGGGGAGCTGTTTTTT
.	TRBV9	.	TRBJ2-1	CASSPPGGNYNEQFF	TGTGCCAGCAGCCCCCCGGGTGGGAATTACAATGAGCAGTTCTTC
.	TRBV28	.	TRBJ2-4	CASRGDGIQYF	TGTGCCAGCAGGGGGGATGGCATTCAGTACTTC
.	TRBV5-4	.	TRBJ1-5	CASSLFGNQPQHF	TGTGCCAGCAGCTTGTTCGGCAATCAGCCCCAGCATTTT
.	TRBV5-1	.	TRBJ2-2	CASSLTLPGELFF	TGCGCCAGCAGCTTGACACTACCCGGGGAGCTGTTTTTT
.	TRBV6-5	.	TRBJ1-3	CASSYGRSGNTIYF	TGTGCCAGCAGTTATGGTAGATCTGGAAACACCATATATTTT
.	TRBV11-2	.	TRBJ2-1	CASSPSVPSYNEQFF	TGTGCCAGCAGCCCTAGCGTGCCATCCTACAATGAGCAGTTCTTC
.	TRBV7-3	.	TRBJ2-1	CASSLMQGSLNEQFF	TGTGCCAGCAGCTTAATGCAGGGGAGTTTAAATGAGCAGTTCTTC
.	TRBV5-4	.	TRBJ1-2	CASSGRPEGLGKGYTF	TGTGCCAGCAGTGGGCGACCCGAGGGGTTGGGCAAAGGCTACACCTTC
once	TRBV28	.	TRBJ1-3	CASSPKTYSGNTIYF	TGTGCCAGCAGTCCCAAGACTTACTCTGGAAACACCATATATTTT
.	TRBV7-3	TRBD1	TRBJ2-7	CASSSTGTGEQYF	TGTGCCAGCAGCTCCACTGGGACAGGCGAGCAGTACTTC
.	TRBV10-3	.	TRBJ1-4	CATNQGNGEKLFF	TGTGCCACCAACCAGGGTAACGGTGAAAAACTGTTTTTT
.	TRBV7-9	.	TRBJ2-7	CASSSGQRAYEQYF	TGTGCCAGCAGCTCCGGACAGCGAGCCTACGAGCAGTACTTC
.	TRBV6-5	TRBD1	TRBJ2-7	CASSWSGTGGEQYF	TGTGCCAGCAGTTGGAGCGGGACAGGGGGCGAGCAGTACTTC
.	TRBV29-1	TRBD1	TRBJ1-2	CSGGGQNYGYTF	TGCAGCGGGGGGGGACAGAACTATGGCTACACCTTC
.	TRBV2	.	TRBJ1-2	CASSEQGGYGYTF	TGTGCCAGCAGTGAACAGGGAGGCTATGGCTACACCTTC
.	TRBV7-2	.	TRBJ1-2	CASSLEGITNYGYTF	TGTGCCAGCAGCTTAGAGGGGATTACTAACTATGGCTACACCTTC
.	TRBV7-3	TRBD2	TRBJ2-7	CASSFHSGATYEQYF	TGTGCCAGCAGCTTCCATAGCGGGGCTACCTACGAGCAGTACTTC
.	TRBV7-2	TRBD1	TRBJ2-7	CASSLRGQGSYEQYF	TGTGCCAGCAGCCTCCGAGGACAGGGGTCCTACGAGCAGTACTTC
.	TRBV18	.	TRBJ2-3	CASSSGTLNTDTQYF	TGTGCCAGCTCGTCCGGGACTTTGAACACAGATACGCAGTATTTT
.	TRBV6-1	.	TRBJ2-5	CASSELGSYQETQYF	TGTGCCAGCAGTGAACTCGGCAGTTACCAAGAGACCCAGTACTTC
.	TRBV7-9	TRBD1	TRBJ1-3	CASSVGQGRAGNTIYF	TGTGCCAGCAGCGTGGGACAGGGAAGGGCTGGAAACACCATATATTTT